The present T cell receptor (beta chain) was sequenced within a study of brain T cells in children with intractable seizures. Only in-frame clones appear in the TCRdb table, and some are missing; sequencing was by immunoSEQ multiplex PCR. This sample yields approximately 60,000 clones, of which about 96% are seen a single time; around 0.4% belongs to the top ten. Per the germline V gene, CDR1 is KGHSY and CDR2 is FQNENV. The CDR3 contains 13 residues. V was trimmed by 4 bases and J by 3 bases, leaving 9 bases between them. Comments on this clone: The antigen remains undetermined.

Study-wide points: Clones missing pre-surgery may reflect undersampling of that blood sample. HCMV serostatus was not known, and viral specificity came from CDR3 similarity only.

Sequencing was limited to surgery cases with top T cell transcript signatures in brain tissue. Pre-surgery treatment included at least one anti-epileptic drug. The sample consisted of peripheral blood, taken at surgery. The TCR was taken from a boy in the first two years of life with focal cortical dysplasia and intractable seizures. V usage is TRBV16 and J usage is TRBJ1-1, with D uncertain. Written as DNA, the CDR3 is TGTGCCAGCAGCCCTCTCGGGCACACTGAAGCTTTCTTT. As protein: CASSPLGHTEAFF.